The 18 T cell receptor beta chains listed next were all sequenced from one sample in a study of blood T cell dynamics during melanoma immunotherapy. Regarding time point: week 3, after first cycle of checkpoint inhibitor. The table came from immunoSEQ multiplex PCR; TCRdb's copy has only in-frame clones and leaves some out. The profile shows about 16,000 clones, about 95% of them singletons. The material sequenced was effector memory CD8+ T cells from blood, taken from a patient treated with checkpoint blockade. The receptors were sampled from a human donor with melanoma.

This chain joins TRBV27 and TRBJ1-5; no reliable D call. Trimming stripped 6 bases from V and 0 bases from J, with 15 bases between. Germline V gives CDR1 MNHEY, CDR2 SMNVEV (reference sequence). The CDR3 loop spans 16 amino acids. CDR3: CASSPFSADSNQPQHF. The CDR3 nucleotides read TGTGCCAGCAGCCCTTTTTCCGCGGATAGCAATCAGCCCCAGCATTTT.

V is TRBV12-1 and J is TRBJ2-2; the table's D call, TRBD2, was not checked against the DNA. TRBV12-1 is noted as a pseudogene. The CDR3 sequence is 15 residues long. The CDR3 DNA sequence: TGTGCCAGCAGCTTTAATAGCGGAGTAATAGGGGAGCTGTTTTTT. Its protein is CASSFNSGVIGELFF.

The chain has TRBV19 and TRBJ2-1; D is uncertain. The CDR3 length is 15 residues. V was trimmed by 6 bases and J by 6 bases, leaving 18 bases between them. CDR1 and CDR2 from the germline V gene are LNHDA and SQIVND (reference sequence). CDR3 sequence: CASRLTPSRFNEQFF. CDR3 bases: TGTGCCAGTAGGTTGACTCCGAGCCGTTTCAATGAGCAGTTCTTC.

CDR3 nucleotide sequence: TGCGCCAGCAGGGGGCCTGGATCATCCTACAATGAGCAGTTCTTC. As protein: CASRGPGSSYNEQFF. The genes are TRBV10-2 and TRBJ2-1, with D perhaps TRBD1 (5 bases). This CDR3 has 15 residues. Trimming shortened V by 6 bases and J by 1 base, and 13 bases separated the two germline ends. Germline V gene lookup returns CDR1 WSHSY and CDR2 SAAADI.

J is TRBJ1-1 and V is TRBV4-1, with D possibly being TRBD1 (6 bases). Per the germline V gene, CDR1 is MGHRA and CDR2 is YSYEKL. This CDR3 is 15 amino acids long. Trimming took off 3 bases at V and 10 bases at J, with 21 bases between the two ends. In DNA, the CDR3 is TGCGCCAGCAGCCAGAACGTGGCAGGGGTCGGTGCAGCTTTCTTT. Translation gives CASSQNVAGVGAAFF.

The CDR3 sequence is CASTRGVGEQYF. The CDR3 DNA follows: TGTGCCAGCACCCGGGGGGTCGGCGAGCAGTACTTC. V is TRBV5-6 and J is TRBJ2-5, with 7 nucleotides matching TRBD2. The DNA end favors TRBJ2-7, so the J call may be wrong. The CDR3 has 12 residues. The germline V gene has CDR1 SGHDT and CDR2 YYEEEE.

V and J are TRBV7-9 and TRBJ2-1; TRBD1 is a possible D gene (6 bases). Germline V lookup: CDR1 SEHNR, CDR2 FQNEAQ (reference sequence). V was cut by 0 bases and J by 5 bases, with 8 bases left in between. The CDR3 length is 14 residues. CDR3 in DNA: TGTGCCAGCAGCTTAGCGAGGACAGACAATGAGCAGTTCTTC. This sequence encodes CASSLARTDNEQFF.

The table lists this clone with a count of one. This sequence joins TRBV11-2 and TRBJ2-2; tentative D call: TRBD1 (6 bases). This CDR3 contains 17 residues. Germline values: CDR1 SGHAT, CDR2 FQNNGV. The V end lost 1 base, the J end lost 7 bases, and 19 bases lay between the germline ends. The CDR3 DNA reads as TGTGCCAGCAGCTTAGGGACAGAGGGGTTTAGGCTCGGGGAGCTGTTTTTT. Amino acid sequence: CASSLGTEGFRLGELFF.

The chain joins TRBV12-2 to TRBJ2-3; the D call in the table, TRBD2, was not verified against the DNA. TRBV12-2 is a pseudogene. This CDR3 is built from 16 residues. The CDR3 here is CASRPQSAYPTDTQYF. The DNA for the CDR3 is TGTGCAAGTCGCCCCCAGTCAGCGTACCCCACAGATACGCAGTATTTT.

The CDR3 DNA reads TGTGCCAGCAGCGGACAGGGATCTAACTATGGCTACACCTTC. This codes for CASSGQGSNYGYTF. This chain uses TRBV6-5 with TRBJ1-2; TRBD1 agrees at 8 bases. V lost 6 bases to trimming and J lost 0 bases; unmatched junction nucleotides: 3. This CDR3 region has 14 residues. The germline V gene encodes CDR1 MNHEY and CDR2 SVGAGI.

The chain uses TRBV10-3 and TRBJ2-5; 10 nucleotides align to TRBD2. The CDR3 length is 14 residues. Germline lookup yields CDR1 ENHRY and CDR2 SYGVKD. V dropped 6 bases and J dropped 4; count of bases not matched to a gene: 5. The CDR3 spells CAIRVLAGRETQYF. Written as DNA, the CDR3 is TGTGCCATCAGGGTACTAGCGGGACGAGAGACCCAGTACTTC.

The CDR3, as DNA: TGTGCCAGCAGTACCGGAGGGTACGAGCAGTACTTC. Its translation is CASSTGGYEQYF. This sequence joins TRBV7-9 and TRBJ2-7, with D perhaps TRBD2 (6 bases). V was cut by 6 bases and J by 4 bases, with 10 bases left in between. The CDR3 is 12 amino acids. Germline-derived CDR1 and CDR2 are SEHNR and FQNEAQ (reference sequence).

The rearrangement joins TRBV9 to TRBJ2-7, with a tentative D call TRBD2 (6 bases). With 3 bases removed from V and 3 bases from J, the gap between germline ends came to 13 bases. The CDR3 sequence is 14 residues long. Looked up from germline, CDR1 is SGDLS and CDR2 is YYNGEE. Here the CDR3 reads CASSEGRLGYEQYF. DNA of the CDR3: TGTGCCAGCAGCGAGGGGAGGCTCGGCTACGAGCAGTACTTC.

The chain couples TRBV5-4 to TRBJ1-1; 7 nucleotides match TRBD1. Germline values: CDR1 SGHNT, CDR2 YYREEE (reference sequence). With 3 bases clipped from V and 7 bases from J, the junction kept 6 bases outside the gene matches. The CDR3 covers 13 residues. CDR3 bases: TGTGCCAGCAGCTATCGACAGGGTGGTGAAGCTTTCTTT. It specifies CASSYRQGGEAFF.

The table lists this clone with a count of one. V gene TRBV6-4 combines with J gene TRBJ2-7, with TRBD1 matching 8 bases. The CDR3 is made up of 15 amino acids. Germline-derived CDR1 and CDR2 are MRHNA and SNTAGT. V lost 6 bases, J lost 2 bases, and 9 bases stayed unmatched. CDR3 sequence (DNA): TGTGCCAGCAGCCCCGGACAGGGCTCGACCTACGAGCAGTACTTC. Translated, it gives CASSPGQGSTYEQYF.

This rearrangement joins TRBV7-8 to TRBJ2-1; TRBD2 matches 12 bases. This CDR3 region has 18 residues. Germline CDR1 SGHVS, CDR2 FQNEAQ. V was clipped by 5 bases and J by 5 bases; unmatched bases: 13. CDR3 sequence: CASSLSSGRAGYHNEQFF. The CDR3 bases are TGTGCCAGCAGCCTCTCTAGCGGGAGGGCCGGTTATCACAATGAGCAGTTCTTC.

The rearrangement joins TRBV27 to TRBJ2-5; 7 bases fit TRBD1. Per the germline V gene, CDR1 is MNHEY and CDR2 is SMNVEV (reference sequence). J was trimmed by 2 bases and V by 6 bases; bases with no gene match: 6. The CDR3 is made up of 14 amino acids. The CDR3 coding sequence is TGTGCCAGCAGCCGGGGACAGATTCAAGAGACCCAGTACTTC. This gives the protein CASSRGQIQETQYF.

This clone was picked up one time. Because the CDR3 is missing its conserved closing phenylalanine or tryptophan, this is likely a read error. Because the CDR3's place on the DNA is in doubt, the DNA is left out and the CDR3 is given as listed by TCRdb. The chain has TRBV5-1 and TRBJ1-1. The germline gives CDR1 SGHRS, CDR2 YFSETQ. The CDR3 has 10 amino acids, counting both end residues. The CDR3 loop is CASSLVGTSC.